The 2 T cell receptor beta chains reported below all come from one sample, sequenced in a study of blood T cell repertoires in COVID-19. The assay was immunoSEQ multiplex PCR, and TCRdb's table has in-frame clones only and misses some. Of around 700,000 clones listed, about 90% are singletons. Sequencing input: peripheral blood. These TCRs come from a woman under 30 with acute or convalescent COVID-19.

The J gene is TRBJ2-1, the V gene TRBV7-2, with 10 bases matching TRBD1. J gave up 3 bases and V 5 bases, and 4 bases lay outside the gene matches. The CDR3 totals 15 residues. Germline CDR1 SGHTA, CDR2 FQGNSA. Here the CDR3 DNA reads TGTGCCAGCAGCCAGACAGGGGGCAGCTACAATGAGCAGTTCTTC. Protein sequence: CASSQTGGSYNEQFF. Using reference TRBV7-2 and TRBJ2-1 for the parts outside the CDR3, the full variable domain is GAGVSQSPSNKVTEKGKDVELRCDPISGHTALYWYRQSLGQGLEFLIYFQGNSAPDKSGLPSDRFSAERTGGSVSTLTIQRTQQEDSAVYLCASSQTGGSYNEQFFGPGTRLTVL.

The V gene is TRBV7-2, the J gene TRBJ2-7; D is perhaps TRBD1 (6 bases). Germline V gives CDR1 SGHTA, CDR2 FQGNSA. V gave up 5 bases and J gave up 1 base, with 15 bases separating them. The CDR3 is 15 residues long. The CDR3 is CASSVSNRESYEQYF. The DNA of the CDR3 is TGTGCCAGCAGCGTCTCAAACAGGGAGTCCTACGAGCAGTACTTC.